What follows are 32 T cell receptor beta chains derived from one specimen sequenced in a study of human T cells and chemical hapten exposure. TCRdb re-called the RACE reads with MiXCR, one entry per CDR3 protein. The sample records under 90,000 distinct CDR3 sequences, approximately 8.6% being singletons. Time point defined: healthy volunteer bleed at 6 weeks. Researchers extracted total RNA from unfractionated whole blood. What was sequenced was whole blood. The source of these receptors is a male donor in good health. Some clones in this sample may be carry-over from other donors' samples.

This clonotype was recorded a few times. The chain links TRBV2 to TRBJ2-1; D is undetermined. The CDR3 has 16 amino acids. V shed 4 bases and J shed 0 bases, with 13 bases lying between them. CDR1 is SNHLY, CDR2 FYNNEI, per germline. The CDR3 sequence is CASSGVRPSSYNEQFF. The CDR3 DNA is TGTGCCAGCAGTGGGGTCCGTCCTAGCTCCTACAATGAGCAGTTCTTC.

The chain has TRBV5-1 and TRBJ2-7; TRBD2 aligns across 15 bases. Trimming at V came to 4 bases and at J to 1 base, leaving 3 bases not matched to a gene. This CDR3 is 16 amino acids long. Germline V gene sequence: CDR1 SGHRS, CDR2 YFSETQ. CDR3 sequence reads: CASSTGTSGRSYEQYF. The CDR3 DNA follows: TGCGCCAGCAGCACCGGGACTAGCGGGAGGTCCTACGAGCAGTACTTC. The full variable domain, rest sourced from reference TRBV5-1 and TRBJ2-7, is KAGVTQTPRYLIKTRGQQVTLSCSPISGHRSVSWYQQTPGQGLQFLFEYFSETQRNKGNFPGRFSGRQFSNSRSEMNVSTLELGDSALYLCASSTGTSGRSYEQYFGPGTRLTVT.

This clonotype came up many times. The CDR3 coding sequence is TGCAGTGCGGGGGCCCAGGGACAGGGGGCACAAGAGACCCAGTACTTC. It yields the protein CSAGAQGQGAQETQYF. This rearrangement joins TRBV20-1 to TRBJ2-5, with TRBD1 identical over 12 bases. Germline V CDR1 and CDR2: DFQATT, SNEGSKA (reference sequence). The CDR3 is made up of 16 amino acids. Trimming cost V 6 bases and J 2 bases; bases outside gene matches: 10.

This clonotype showed up just a few times. V gene TRBV10-3 combines with J gene TRBJ1-4; a possible D gene is TRBD1 (6 bases). Trimming removed 6 bases from V and 10 bases from J, with 18 bases in between. The CDR3 is 14 residues long. Germline V CDR1 and CDR2: ENHRY, SYGVKD. Written as DNA, the CDR3 is TGTGCCATCAGCACACAGGGACGAGAAGGAAAACTGTTTTTT. Protein: CAISTQGREGKLFF.

This clonotype has just a few counts. The chain recombines TRBV5-5 with TRBJ2-3, with TRBD2 matching 7 bases. The V gene end was trimmed by 1 base and the J gene end by 1 base; junction bases not matched to a gene: 3. Germline V gene lookup returns CDR1 SGHKS and CDR2 YYEKEE (reference sequence). CDR3 size: 15 residues. Here the CDR3 DNA reads TGTGCCAGCAGCTTGCCGGCGGGGGGCACAGATACGCAGTATTTT. As protein: CASSLPAGGTDTQYF.

This clonotype came up a few times. At one end the junction does not follow the germline gene, possibly because of a read error. This chain joins TRBV5-1 and TRBJ1-1; D may be TRBD1 (5 bases). CDR1 is SGHRS, CDR2 YFSETQ, per germline. The CDR3 sequence is 15 residues long. The CDR3: CASSAVNRGAPDAFF. The DNA of the CDR3 is TGCGCCAGCAGCGCCGTCAATAGGGGCGCACCTGATGCTTTCTTT.

CDR3 sequence reads: CASSQDGGSNQPQHF. The CDR3 DNA reads as TGCGCCAGCAGCCAAGACGGGGGTAGCAATCAGCCCCAGCATTTT. The chain recombines TRBV4-1 with TRBJ1-5, with D maybe TRBD1 (5 bases). The CDR3 covers 15 residues. Per the germline V gene, CDR1 is MGHRA and CDR2 is YSYEKL. The germline V and J ends were trimmed by 0 bases and 0 bases, with 6 bases remaining between them.

This clonotype has ten or more counts. The gene calls are TRBV5-5 and TRBJ2-1; 7 positions agree with TRBD2. This CDR3 contains 16 residues. Germline CDR1 is SGHKS and CDR2 is YYEKEE (reference sequence). The V gene end was trimmed by 0 bases and the J gene end by 4 bases; junction bases not matched to a gene: 7. The chain's CDR3 is CASSLAGGSRYNEQFF. The CDR3 bases are TGTGCCAGCAGCTTGGCCGGCGGGAGTAGGTACAATGAGCAGTTCTTC.

Ten or more counts support this clonotype. The chain employs TRBV12-3 or TRBV12-4 and TRBJ1-4; D not resolved. V lost 3 bases and J lost 2, with 7 bases in between. This CDR3 has 14 amino acids. In DNA, the CDR3 is TGTGCCAGCAGTTTGGGCAGCACTAATGAAAAACTGTTTTTT. Translated: CASSLGSTNEKLFF.

This clonotype was seen many times. The chain joins TRBV12-3 or TRBV12-4 to TRBJ1-1; D call uncertain. Between the trimmed V and J ends, which lost 3 bases and 4 bases, there was a span of 6 bases. This CDR3 is 12 amino acids long. Here the CDR3 DNA reads TGTGCCAGCAGTTTGGGGAGCACTGAAGCTTTCTTT. This codes for CASSLGSTEAFF.

The chain combines TRBV7-2 with TRBJ2-5, with 9 positions matching TRBD2. The CDR3 is 15 amino acids. J was trimmed by 4 bases and V by 1 base; bases with no gene match: 4. Germline V gene lookup returns CDR1 SGHTA and CDR2 FQGNSA. The CDR3 nucleotides read TGTGCCAGCAGCTTAGGGGCAGCGGGGGGAGAGACCCAGTACTTC. Translated: CASSLGAAGGETQYF.

The chain links TRBV3-1 to TRBJ2-7; D is uncertain. Trimming left V 4 bases short and J 7 bases short, with 17 bases between. The CDR3 spans 14 residues. Germline V gene data show CDR1 as LGHDT and CDR2 as YNNKEL (reference sequence). The CDR3 loop is CASSPLVATGEQYF. The CDR3 DNA sequence: TGTGCCAGCAGCCCATTAGTGGCGACGGGTGAGCAGTACTTC.

The gene calls are TRBV10-3 and TRBJ1-5; D may be TRBD1 (5 bases). CDR1 and CDR2 (germline): ENHRY, SYGVKD. V lost 2 bases and J lost 1, with 18 bases in between. The CDR3 has 18 amino acids. In nucleotides, the CDR3 is TGTGCCATCAGTGAGCCCAGCCGGAGGGGCGGAAGCAATCAGCCCCAGCATTTT. Translated: CAISEPSRRGGSNQPQHF.

There are a few counts of this clonotype. The chain couples TRBV20-1 to TRBJ2-4; TRBD2 aligns across 8 bases. Per the germline V gene, CDR1 is DFQATT and CDR2 is SNEGSKA (reference sequence). J was trimmed by 0 bases and V by 0 bases; bases with no gene match: 13. The CDR3 runs 19 residues. This chain's CDR3 is CSARDRERGTPIAKNIQYF. In nucleotides, the CDR3 is TGCAGTGCTAGAGATCGGGAGCGGGGGACCCCTATAGCCAAAAACATTCAGTACTTC.

This clonotype showed up many times. The chain employs TRBV29-1 and TRBJ1-1; D gene ambiguous. V lost 4 bases and J 1 base, leaving 10 bases between the germline ends. The CDR3 covers 13 residues. Germline V CDR1 and CDR2: SQVTM, ANQGSEA. The CDR3 DNA reads TGCAGCGTTGCACGGAGTACGAACACTGAAGCTTTCTTT. Its translation: CSVARSTNTEAFF.

J is TRBJ1-1 and V is TRBV29-1; 8 bases agree with TRBD1. CDR1 SQVTM and CDR2 ANQGSEA come from the germline V gene. V gave up 6 bases and J gave up 5 bases; unmatched junction bases: 14. The CDR3 length is 15 residues. CDR3 nucleotide sequence: TGCAGCGTCGGCTCCAGGGGGCGGTCAGAAACTGAAGCTTTCTTT. The encoded protein is CSVGSRGRSETEAFF.

This clonotype was seen a few times. The chain couples TRBV5-5 to TRBJ2-3; TRBD2 agrees at 12 bases. V shed 4 bases, J shed 3 bases, and the junction held 6 bases outside the gene matches. Germline CDR1 SGHKS, CDR2 YYEKEE (reference sequence). The CDR3 covers 16 residues. CDR3 loop: CASSPLTSGRTDTQYF. The CDR3 nucleotides are TGTGCCAGCAGCCCCCTGACTAGCGGGAGAACAGATACGCAGTATTTT.

The gene calls are TRBV4-3 and TRBJ2-7; the D is unclear. Trimming took 1 base from V and 1 from J, leaving 8 bases between them. Looked up from germline, CDR1 is LGHNA and CDR2 is YSLEER. CDR3 length equals 14 residues. CDR3 loop: CASSQGVKSYEQYF. CDR3 nucleotide sequence: TGCGCCAGCAGCCAAGGGGTAAAATCCTACGAGCAGTACTTC.

This clonotype was counted a few times. This chain links TRBV14 with TRBJ1-1; D might be TRBD1 (5 bases). There are 16 residues in the CDR3. Germline CDR1 and CDR2: SGHDN and FVKESK. Trimming removed 0 bases from V and 0 bases from J, with 11 bases in between. The CDR3 reads CASSQEIRGLNTEAFF. The CDR3 DNA sequence: TGTGCCAGCAGCCAAGAAATTAGGGGCTTGAACACTGAAGCTTTCTTT.

A few counts support this clonotype. This rearrangement joins TRBV6-6 to TRBJ2-3; 8 nucleotides align to TRBD2. With 7 bases clipped from V and 6 bases from J, the junction kept 3 bases outside the gene matches. Germline V CDR1 and CDR2: MNHNY, SVGAGI (reference sequence). This CDR3 spans 12 amino acids. CDR3 sequence: CASKRELDTQYF. CDR3 nucleotide sequence: TGTGCCAGCAAGCGGGAGCTCGATACGCAGTATTTT.

This clonotype was counted ten times or more. The J gene is TRBJ2-7, the V gene TRBV20-1; the match to TRBD2 covers 7 bases. The germline CDR1 and CDR2 sequences are DFQATT and SNEGSKA (reference sequence). The V and J ends lost 3 bases and 4 bases, in that order; junction bases with no gene match: 9. The CDR3 loop spans 14 amino acids. The CDR3 nucleotides read TGCAGTGCTAGCGGGACTGGGAGGGAGTACGAGCAGTACTTC. Its protein product is CSASGTGREYEQYF.

This clonotype was detected many times. The chain employs TRBV7-2 and TRBJ2-7; 11 positions agree with TRBD1. V lost 1 base, J lost 3 bases, and 5 bases stayed unmatched. The CDR3 has 16 residues. The germline gives CDR1 SGHTA, CDR2 FQGNSA. CDR3 nucleotides: TGTGCCAGCAGCTTAGTTAGGGGACAGGGGGGCTACGAGCAGTACTTC. As protein: CASSLVRGQGGYEQYF.

In this sample, this clonotype turned up a few times. One end of the junction fails to match germline, which may point to a read error. This chain uses TRBV5-5 with TRBJ2-7; tentatively, D is TRBD1 or TRBD2 (6 bases each). The CDR3 runs 13 residues. Germline CDR1 is SGHKS and CDR2 is YYEKEE (reference sequence). Here the CDR3 DNA reads TGTGCCAGCAGCTTGGCCTCCGGGGGCCTACCCTTATTC. Translated, it gives CASSLASGGLPLF.

This clonotype showed up many times. The chain couples TRBV20-1 to TRBJ2-1; 7 bases are shared with TRBD2. Losses at the gene ends were 3 bases for V and 5 bases for J; bases not matched to a gene: 7. The V gene's germline CDR1 is DFQATT and CDR2 SNEGSKA (reference sequence). The CDR3 sequence is 14 residues long. The CDR3 loop reads CSARREFRNNEQFF. The CDR3 DNA reads TGCAGTGCTAGGCGGGAGTTCAGGAACAATGAGCAGTTCTTC.

The chain is built from TRBV2 and TRBJ1-5; 7 bases agree with TRBD1. V shed 6 bases and J 2 bases; nucleotides not matched to a gene: 4. This CDR3 has 14 amino acids. Germline lookup yields CDR1 SNHLY and CDR2 FYNNEI. The CDR3 reads CASRETGGNQPQHF. For the CDR3, the DNA is TGTGCCAGCAGGGAAACAGGGGGCAATCAGCCCCAGCATTTT.

This chain joins TRBV29-1 and TRBJ2-3, with D possibly TRBD2 on 6 matching bases. The CDR3 is 14 residues long. Germline CDR1 SQVTM, CDR2 ANQGSEA. Trimming left V 4 bases short and J 2 bases short, with 13 bases between. Here the CDR3 reads CSVGGVLHTDTQYF. The CDR3 DNA is TGCAGCGTTGGGGGGGTCCTTCACACAGATACGCAGTATTTT.

The CDR3 spells CASSLLTGVTAQEGSDEQFF. The CDR3 nucleotides are TGTGCCAGCAGTTTACTCACAGGGGTCACAGCGCAGGAGGGCTCTGATGAGCAGTTCTTC. The chain recombines TRBV27 with TRBJ2-1; TRBD1 might be the D (7 bases). The germline CDR1 and CDR2 sequences are MNHEY and SMNVEV (reference sequence). The CDR3 is made up of 20 amino acids. V lost 2 bases to trimming and J lost 8 bases, with 31 bases between them.

This clonotype occurred a few times. J is TRBJ2-2 and V is TRBV7-9, with TRBD1 as a possible D gene (5 bases). The CDR3 loop spans 15 amino acids. Germline V gene data show CDR1 as SEHNR and CDR2 as FQNEAQ (reference sequence). The ends were cut back, 5 bases at V and 4 bases at J, with 14 bases in the middle. The DNA for the CDR3 is TGTGCCAGCAGCCCTAGACAGAGCGCCACCGGGGAGCTGTTTTTT. Its protein is CASSPRQSATGELFF. The full variable domain, its missing parts supplied by reference TRBV7-9 and TRBJ2-2, is DTGVSQNPRHKITKRGQNVTFRCDPISEHNRLYWYRQTLGQGPEFLTYFQNEAQLEKSRLLSDRFSAERPKGSFSTLEIQRTEQGDSAMYLCASSPRQSATGELFFGEGSRLTVL.

This clonotype was seen only a few times. The genes are TRBV4-3 and TRBJ1-3; D gene unclear. The CDR3 contains 13 residues. With 0 bases removed from V and 4 bases from J, the gap between germline ends came to 4 bases. Germline lookup yields CDR1 LGHNA and CDR2 YSLEER. In nucleotides, the CDR3 is TGCGCCAGCAGCCAAGATGAGGGAAACACCATATATTTT. Amino acid sequence: CASSQDEGNTIYF.

This clonotype was seen a handful of times. V is TRBV12-3 or TRBV12-4 and J is TRBJ1-1, with D unclear. The ends were cut back, 2 bases at V and 0 bases at J, with 13 bases in the middle. The CDR3 extends over 16 amino acids. CDR3 region: CASSLSGGQLNTEAFF. CDR3 DNA: TGTGCCAGCAGTTTATCGGGCGGGCAGCTGAACACTGAAGCTTTCTTT.

This clonotype was observed a few times. The chain joins TRBV9 to TRBJ2-5, with 8 bases lining up with TRBD1. The ends lost 3 bases at V and 2 bases at J; junction bases unmatched: 3. Germline V gives CDR1 SGDLS, CDR2 YYNGEE. The CDR3 covers 14 residues. Written as DNA, the CDR3 is TGTGCCAGCAGCGAAAGACAGGGGCAAGAGACCCAGTACTTC. Protein product: CASSERQGQETQYF.

This clonotype was recorded many times. J is TRBJ2-3 and V is TRBV29-1; TRBD2 matches 9 bases. Germline CDR1 is SQVTM and CDR2 is ANQGSEA. The CDR3 totals 14 residues. V gave up 4 bases and J gave up 4 bases; unmatched junction bases: 6. CDR3 nucleotide sequence: TGCAGCGTTGCGACTAGCGGAACCTCAGATACGCAGTATTTT. Translation gives CSVATSGTSDTQYF.